The clone carrying this T cell receptor beta chain was seen repeatedly, ten times or more. Its specificity is not known. It was RNA transcripts that yielded the amplified TCR beta CDR3 regions. First-round RT-PCR of the TCR CDR3 relied on the HTBI primer set. TCRdb re-derived calls from the multiplex PCR reads in MiXCR, one entry per CDR3 protein. This table holds some 370,000 distinct CDR3 sequences, about 18% found once. These data are taken from a study of T cells in Graves' hyperthyroidism and ophthalmopathy. Broader study findings: Blood also contained most expanded thyroid clonotypes above 0.001.

CDR3 size: 18 residues. Germline CDR1 and CDR2: MDHEN and SYDVKM. Trimming at V came to 4 bases and at J to 0 bases, leaving 11 bases not matched to a gene. Patients were excluded for uncontrolled infection, other autoimmune disease, pregnancy or lactation. PBMCs were collected from an approximately 9.5 ml volume of fresh peripheral blood. V usage is TRBV28 and J usage is TRBJ1-2; 10 positions agree with TRBD1. The sequenced sample was blood. This sequence originates from a woman in her 30s with Graves' hyperthyroidism that later progressed to Graves' ophthalmopathy. The CDR3 DNA reads as TGTGCCAGCAGTTGGACGGCCGGGACAGGGGAGTCTAACTATGGCTACACCTTC. Protein: CASSWTAGTGESNYGYTF.